This is a list of T cell receptor beta chains from one sample in a study of blood T cell repertoires in COVID-19. The table came from immunoSEQ multiplex PCR; TCRdb's copy has only in-frame clones and leaves some out. This sample has 130,000 to 150,000 clones, with around 81% found just once. Sequences were obtained from PBMCs or T cells enriched from blood (not recorded which). The receptors come from a woman in her forties who had recovered from COVID-19. CDR3s include the opening cysteine and the closing phenylalanine or tryptophan. The order of the fields is V gene, J gene, D gene, clone size, CDR3 DNA, CDR3 protein. D genes are given only for firm matches. The size of a clone is reported for some rows only, either as once, few or many, or as a class for expanded clones.

TRBV7-3	TRBJ1-1	.	.	TGTGCCAGCAGTTTGGACAGCGACACTGAAGCTTTCTTT	CASSLDSDTEAFF
TRBV27	TRBJ1-2	TRBD1	.	TGTGCCAGCAGTTGGACAGGGTTGGATGGCTACACCTTC	CASSWTGLDGYTF
TRBV5-1	TRBJ2-7	TRBD2	.	TGCGCCAGCAGCGCGTCCACACCTAGCGGCTCCTACGAGCAGTACTTC	CASSASTPSGSYEQYF
TRBV2	TRBJ1-2	.	once	TGTGCCAGCATCCGACAAGGGAGCGTGGGCTACACCTTC	CASIRQGSVGYTF
TRBV24-1	TRBJ2-1	TRBD2	once	TGTGCCACCAGTGAAGGCGGGGGGGAAAGGAATGAGCAGTTCTTC	CATSEGGGERNEQFF
TRBV2	TRBJ2-7	TRBD1	once	TGTGCCAGCAGTGCAGGGGGCGCGTGGGAGCAGTACTTC	CASSAGGAWEQYF
TRBV14	TRBJ1-1	.	once	TGTGCCAGCAGCCAAGAAGGCACAGCGAACACTGAAGCTTTCTTT	CASSQEGTANTEAFF
TRBV10-3	TRBJ2-7	TRBD2	.	TGTGCCATCAGCCCCGGACTAGCGGGAGGTCAGGTGCAGTACTTC	CAISPGLAGGQVQYF
TRBV4-2	TRBJ1-1	TRBD1	.	TGTGCCAGCAGCCAGGACAGGGGGAACACTGAAGCTTTCTTT	CASSQDRGNTEAFF
TRBV2	TRBJ1-1	TRBD1	once	TGTGCCAGCAGTAGTGGGTGGACAGGGCTCAACACTGAAGCTTTCTTT	CASSSGWTGLNTEAFF
TRBV19	TRBJ1-1	TRBD1	once	TGTGCCAGTACCCAACAACTGACAGGGTCGGCTGAAGCTTTCTTT	CASTQQLTGSAEAFF
TRBV4-1	TRBJ2-7	.	.	TGCGCCAGCAGATCCAGCTACGAGCAGTACTTC	CASRSSYEQYF
TRBV5-4	TRBJ2-5	TRBD2	.	TGTGCCAGCAGCTTGGGGACTAGTCGGCAAGAGACCCAGTACTTC	CASSLGTSRQETQYF
TRBV19	TRBJ1-1	.	once	TGTGCCAGTAGCTTAAGAGGACAGATGAACACTGAAGCTTTCTTT	CASSLRGQMNTEAFF
TRBV5-1	TRBJ2-5	TRBD1	.	TGCGCCAGCAGCTTGGCCTTAGGGGGACAGCAATCAGAGACCCAGTACTTC	CASSLALGGQQSETQYF
TRBV21-1	TRBJ1-1	.	.	TGTGCCAGCAGCAAAGTGGGGGGAGCGAACACTGAAGCTTTCTTT	CASSKVGGANTEAFF